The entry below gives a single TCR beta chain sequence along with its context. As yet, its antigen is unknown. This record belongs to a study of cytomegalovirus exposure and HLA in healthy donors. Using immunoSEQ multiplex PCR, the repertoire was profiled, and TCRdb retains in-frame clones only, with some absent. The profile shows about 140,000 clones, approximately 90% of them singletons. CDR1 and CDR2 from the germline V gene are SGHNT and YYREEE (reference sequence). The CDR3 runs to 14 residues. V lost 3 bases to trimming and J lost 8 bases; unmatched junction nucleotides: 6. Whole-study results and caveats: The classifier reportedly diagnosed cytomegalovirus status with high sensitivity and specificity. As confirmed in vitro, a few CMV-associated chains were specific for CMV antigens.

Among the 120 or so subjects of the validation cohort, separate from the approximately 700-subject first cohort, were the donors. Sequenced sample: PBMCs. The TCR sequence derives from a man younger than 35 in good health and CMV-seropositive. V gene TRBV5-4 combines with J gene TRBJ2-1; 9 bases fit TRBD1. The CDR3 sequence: CASSSGTGKDEQFF. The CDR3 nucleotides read TGTGCCAGCAGCTCCGGGACAGGGAAAGATGAGCAGTTCTTC.